The 8 T cell receptor beta chains given below trace back to one sample, sequenced in a study of T cells in Graves' hyperthyroidism and ophthalmopathy. The investigators amplified TCR beta CDR3 regions from RNA transcripts. HTBI primers were used for first-round RT-PCR of the TCR CDR3. TCRdb passed the multiplex PCR reads through MiXCR, listing each CDR3 protein once. Here the sample spans roughly 550,000 distinct CDR3 sequences, about 16% being singletons. The specimen was blood. These receptors were obtained from a woman aged 25 to 39 with Graves' ophthalmopathy.

This clonotype appeared many times. The chain recombines TRBV9 with TRBJ1-5; 7 bases map to TRBD1. CDR1 and CDR2 (germline): SGDLS, YYNGEE. This CDR3 region has 17 residues. The V and J ends lost 0 bases and 1 base, in that order; junction bases with no gene match: 7. CDR3 amino acids: CASSVGGGGESNQPQHF. In nucleotides, the CDR3 is TGTGCCAGCAGCGTAGGAGGAGGGGGCGAGAGCAATCAGCCCCAGCATTTT.

There are many counts of this clonotype. CDR3 region: CASMKTDASYEQYF. The CDR3 DNA reads TGTGCCAGCATGAAGACAGACGCGTCCTACGAGCAGTACTTC. The chain uses TRBV6-2 or TRBV6-3 and TRBJ2-7, with D perhaps TRBD1 (5 bases). This CDR3 contains 14 residues. Between the trimmed V and J ends, which lost 7 bases and 1 base, there was a span of 14 bases. Germline-derived CDR1 and CDR2 are MNHEY and SVGEGT.

This clonotype has a handful of counts. CDR3 loop: CASSLVGGLYEQYF. CDR3 DNA: TGTGCCAGCAGTTTGGTAGGGGGGCTCTACGAGCAGTACTTC. The chain links TRBV28 to TRBJ2-7; TRBD1 or TRBD2 may be the D gene (6 bases each). V dropped 3 bases and J dropped 3 bases, with 12 bases sitting between them. Germline V gene data show CDR1 as MDHEN and CDR2 as SYDVKM. CDR3 length: 14 residues.

This clonotype was counted at least ten times. This sequence joins TRBV7-2 and TRBJ2-1, with D perhaps given as TRBD1 or TRBD2 (5 bases each). Germline V gives CDR1 SGHTA, CDR2 FQGNSA. The CDR3 sequence is 18 residues long. V lost 2 bases, J lost 5 bases, and 22 bases lay in between. CDR3 sequence reads: CASSLRASRDARNNEQFF. The CDR3, as DNA: TGTGCCAGCAGCTTACGGGCGAGCCGGGACGCCAGAAACAATGAGCAGTTCTTC.

This clonotype was counted ten times or more. The V call is TRBV7-2, the J call TRBJ2-5; no reliable D call. Trimming took off 1 base at V and 5 bases at J, with 11 bases between the two ends. The germline CDR1 and CDR2 sequences are SGHTA and FQGNSA. The length of the CDR3 is 14 residues. In nucleotides, the CDR3 is TGTGCCAGCAGCTTAGGGTCCACGAGGGAGACCCAGTACTTC. Its protein product is CASSLGSTRETQYF.

This clonotype has more than one count but fewer than ten. Given a much more abundant clone one base away, this may be a read error. This chain uses TRBV7-2 with TRBJ2-3; 8 bases agree with TRBD1. The CDR3 spans 16 residues. The V and J ends lost 4 bases and 2 bases, in that order; junction bases with no gene match: 8. Germline CDR1 SGHTA, CDR2 FQGNSA. CDR3: CASSYPDRGSTDTQYF. CDR3 nucleotide sequence: TGTGCCAGCAGCTACCCCGACAGGGGATCCACAGATACGCAGTATTTT.

This clonotype was found many times. At one end, the junction sequence differs from germline, possibly due to a read error. This sequence joins TRBV28 and TRBJ2-5; 8 nucleotides align to TRBD1. The CDR3 totals 14 residues. Germline V gene lookup returns CDR1 MDHEN and CDR2 SYDVKM. The CDR3 here is CASSPGGAEETRYF. The CDR3 coding sequence is TGTGCCAGCAGCCCAGGGGGCGCAGAAGAGACCCGGTACTTC.

This clonotype was observed at least ten times. The chain employs TRBV6-1 and TRBJ2-3; TRBD2 agrees at 7 bases. Germline V lookup: CDR1 MNHNS, CDR2 SASEGT. The CDR3 consists of 16 residues. V trimming: 4 bases; J trimming: 2 bases; junction bases outside the gene matches: 9. The CDR3 protein is CASSANRDYPTDTQYF. CDR3 sequence (DNA): TGTGCCAGCAGTGCAAACCGGGACTACCCCACAGATACGCAGTATTTT.